This entry lists 3 T cell receptor beta chains sequenced from one sample in a study of beta chain features in type 1 diabetes. The study's findings and limits: Shortening that was moderate but significant affected the TCRB CDR3s of Type 1 diabetes patients in all four CD4+ subsets.

Since all of the isolated RNA was reverse transcribed, expressed TCRB transcripts were what got sequenced. Clones were read by immunoSEQ multiplex PCR, and TCRdb kept only the in-frame ones, dropping some. The sample lists roughly 280,000 clones; roughly a quarter were seen once. Their cognate antigens are unknown. The material sequenced was naive CD4+ T cells from blood. The receptors here all came from a woman under 40 with type 1 diabetes.

CDR3 amino acids: CSCAGGSYNEQFF. The CDR3 DNA reads TGCAGCTGTGCGGGGGGTTCCTACAATGAGCAGTTCTTC. The rearrangement uses TRBV29-1 and TRBJ2-1; 8 bases align to TRBD2. Germline trimming cut 8 bases from V and 1 base from J; bases unmatched to any gene: 4. The CDR3 loop spans 13 amino acids. The germline V gene has CDR1 SQVTM and CDR2 ANQGSEA.

This chain uses TRBV10-2 with TRBJ2-7; 9 nucleotides align to TRBD1. This CDR3 is built from 14 residues. Germline V lookup: CDR1 WSHSY, CDR2 SAAADI. Trimming took 7 bases from V and 1 from J; bases not matched to a gene: 5. The CDR3 DNA follows: TGCGCCAGCATGGACAGGGGCGGTTCCTACGAGCAGTACTTC. It is translated as CASMDRGGSYEQYF.

This clone was detected only a few times. This chain connects TRBV7-9 to TRBJ2-5, with a possible D match to TRBD2 (6 bases). The CDR3 spans 16 residues. Trimming left V 7 bases short and J 5 bases short, with 23 bases between. Germline CDR1 and CDR2: SEHNR and FQNEAQ (reference sequence). The chain's CDR3 is CASKLSGLTGVETQYF. In DNA form, the CDR3 reads TGTGCCAGCAAATTAAGCGGGCTCACCGGAGTGGAGACCCAGTACTTC.